These 18 T cell receptor beta chains were all obtained from the same sample, sequenced in a study of blood T cell repertoires in COVID-19. Profiling relied on immunoSEQ multiplex PCR, and the TCRdb table lists in-frame clones only, not all of them. The data hold roughly 430,000 clones, with nearly 90% observed a single time. The sequencing sample was made of PBMCs or T cells enriched from blood (not recorded which). The receptors originated from a middle-aged woman with acute COVID-19.

This rearrangement joins TRBV19 to TRBJ2-1; 8 nucleotides agree with TRBD1. V lost 6 bases and J lost 4; bases outside the gene matches: 8. Looked up from germline, CDR1 is LNHDA and CDR2 is SQIVND (reference sequence). The CDR3 spans 15 residues. CDR3 in amino acids: CASSQDRDKYNEQFF. Here the CDR3 DNA reads TGTGCCAGTAGCCAGGACAGGGACAAATACAATGAGCAGTTCTTC.

This sequence joins TRBV12-3 or TRBV12-4 and TRBJ2-7; D ambiguous. The CDR3 covers 11 residues. V gave up 6 bases and J gave up 3 bases, with 6 bases separating them. CDR3 coding DNA: TGTGCCAGCAGATTATACTACGAGCAGTACTTC. Protein product: CASRLYYEQYF.

This clone was picked up one time. The chain uses TRBV19 and TRBJ1-1, with D unclear. Trimming took off 7 bases at V and 5 bases at J, with 17 bases between the two ends. The germline CDR1 and CDR2 sequences are LNHDA and SQIVND (reference sequence). The CDR3 runs to 14 residues. The CDR3 is CASIRREAATEAFF. DNA of the CDR3: TGTGCCAGTATTAGGCGGGAGGCAGCAACTGAAGCTTTCTTT.

This chain joins TRBV6-1 and TRBJ1-3; 8 bases are a match to TRBD1. Germline V gene lookup returns CDR1 MNHNS and CDR2 SASEGT. V gave up 2 bases and J gave up 0 bases; unmatched junction bases: 6. CDR3 length: 17 residues. The CDR3 DNA follows: TGTGCCAGCAGTGAACCCCGACAGGGGTCCTCTGGAAACACCATATATTTT. It specifies CASSEPRQGSSGNTIYF.

Comments on this clone: Other DNA sequences in this sample translate to the same CDR3. V is TRBV2 and J is TRBJ1-1; 7 bases agree with TRBD1. The CDR3 length is 14 residues. With 3 bases clipped from V and 1 base from J, the junction kept 2 bases outside the gene matches. The V gene's germline CDR1 is SNHLY and CDR2 FYNNEI. The CDR3 loop reads CASSDRGWNTEAFF. The CDR3 region has the DNA TGTGCCAGCAGTGACAGGGGGTGGAACACTGAAGCTTTCTTT.

Note on this clone: The sample holds other DNA sequences that translate to the same CDR3. V and J are TRBV9 and TRBJ1-5, with D hard to call. The CDR3 sequence is 14 residues long. Trimming left V 0 bases short and J 0 bases short, with 4 bases between. Per the germline V gene, CDR1 is SGDLS and CDR2 is YYNGEE. Written as DNA, the CDR3 is TGTGCCAGCAGCGTAGGAGATAGCAATCAGCCCCAGCATTTT. This sequence encodes CASSVGDSNQPQHF.

The V and J genes are TRBV7-8 and TRBJ1-1, with D possibly TRBD1 on 5 matching bases. Trimming left V 3 bases short and J 2 bases short, with 7 bases between. The CDR3 has 13 residues. The germline V gene encodes CDR1 SGHVS and CDR2 FQNEAQ. Written as DNA, the CDR3 is TGTGCCAGCAGCTTGACAGACAACACTGAAGCTTTCTTT. Its protein is CASSLTDNTEAFF.

The chain carries TRBV2 and TRBJ2-2, with D unresolved. V was pared by 6 bases and J by 1 base, with 3 bases between. CDR1 is SNHLY, CDR2 FYNNEI, per germline. The CDR3 has 12 residues. This chain's CDR3 is CASSVNTGELFF. CDR3 bases: TGTGCCAGCAGCGTGAACACCGGGGAGCTGTTTTTT.

The rearrangement links TRBV18 to TRBJ2-1; D unresolved. The CDR3 loop spans 15 amino acids. The V end was cut by 1 base, the J end by 4 bases, with 11 bases between. CDR1 is KGHSH and CDR2 is LQKENI in the germline V gene. CDR3 sequence reads: CASSPLSRAYNEQFF. For the CDR3, the DNA is TGTGCCAGCTCACCACTTAGCCGAGCTTACAATGAGCAGTTCTTC.

The CDR3 protein is CASSHGQGRDGELFF. In DNA form, the CDR3 reads TGTGCCAGCAGCCATGGACAGGGGAGGGACGGGGAGCTGTTTTTT. The V call is TRBV11-3, the J call TRBJ2-2; 9 nucleotides match TRBD1. Per the germline V gene, CDR1 is SGHNT and CDR2 is YENEEA. This CDR3 spans 15 amino acids. V was clipped by 5 bases and J by 7 bases; unmatched bases: 8.

The V call is TRBV6-5, the J call TRBJ1-1, with D perhaps TRBD1 (6 bases). The CDR3 runs 15 residues. Germline V gene sequence: CDR1 MNHEY, CDR2 SVGAGI. V lost 6 bases and J 5 bases, leaving 19 bases between the germline ends. CDR3 nucleotide sequence: TGTGCCAGCAGAGGGACATCCCCGGGCGGGACTGAAGCTTTCTTT. It codes for CASRGTSPGGTEAFF.

This chain uses TRBV15 with TRBJ2-5; D is possibly TRBD2 (7 bases). The CDR3 runs to 16 residues. Between the trimmed V and J ends, which lost 0 bases and 5 bases, there was a span of 16 bases. Germline V gene lookup returns CDR1 LNHNV and CDR2 YYDKDF (reference sequence). CDR3 loop: CATSRDRGAIQETQYF. The CDR3 DNA is TGTGCCACCAGCAGAGATCGGGGGGCGATCCAGGAGACCCAGTACTTC.

This clone showed up just once. This chain joins TRBV3-1 (or the pseudogene TRBV3-2) and TRBJ2-2; a weak D match, TRBD1 (8 bases). The CDR3 consists of 16 residues. Per the germline V gene, CDR1 is LGHDT and CDR2 is YNNKEL (reference sequence). The V and J ends lost 4 bases and 4 bases respectively, with 16 bases between them. For the CDR3, the DNA is TGTGCCAGCAGCCCGCGGACAGGGAGGGGCACCGGGGAGCTGTTTTTT. This sequence encodes CASSPRTGRGTGELFF.

This clone has just one count. The chain carries TRBV18 and TRBJ1-5; 8 bases are a match to TRBD1. The CDR3 is 17 amino acids. V was pared by 3 bases and J by 0 bases, with 7 bases of the junction left unmatched. Germline values: CDR1 KGHSH, CDR2 LQKENI. The CDR3 sequence: CASSPDRGDYSNQPQHF. The CDR3 DNA sequence: TGTGCCAGCTCACCCGACAGGGGCGACTATAGCAATCAGCCCCAGCATTTT.

The chain uses TRBV5-1 and TRBJ1-1; possibly TRBD1 for D (5 bases). Germline V gene lookup returns CDR1 SGHRS and CDR2 YFSETQ. Trimming shortened V by 0 bases and J by 4 bases, and 13 bases separated the two germline ends. This CDR3 comprises 15 residues. The CDR3 DNA reads as TGCGCCAGCAGCTTGGTCGGGCAGGGTTCCACTGAAGCTTTCTTT. Protein product: CASSLVGQGSTEAFF.

This chain joins TRBV5-4 and TRBJ1-2; D is unclear. V was trimmed by 0 bases and J by 4 bases, leaving 10 bases between them. This CDR3 is 14 amino acids long. CDR1 is SGHNT, CDR2 YYREEE, per germline (reference sequence). The CDR3 region is CASSLDLRIYGYTF. In nucleotides, the CDR3 is TGTGCCAGCAGCTTGGATTTGCGGATCTATGGCTACACCTTC. The full variable domain, in which reference TRBV5-4 and TRBJ1-2 provide the parts outside the CDR3, is ETGVTQSPTHLIKTRGQQVTLRCSSQSGHNTVSWYQQALGQGPQFIFQYYREEENGRGNFPPRFSGLQFPNYSSELNVNALELDDSALYLCASSLDLRIYGYTFGSGTRLTVV.

This chain connects TRBV2 to TRBJ2-3; 13 nucleotides line up with TRBD2. There are 17 residues in the CDR3. From germline, CDR1 is SNHLY and CDR2 FYNNEI. J lost 1 base, V lost 6 bases, and 7 bases had no gene match. The CDR3 here is CASRGTSGVPRTDTQYF. CDR3 in DNA: TGTGCCAGCAGGGGGACTAGCGGGGTCCCGCGCACAGATACGCAGTATTTT.

The genes are TRBV11-2 and TRBJ1-1; weak D call: TRBD1 (6 bases). V was trimmed by 3 bases and J by 6 bases, leaving 17 bases between them. The CDR3 contains 15 residues. Germline CDR1 reads SGHAT; CDR2 reads FQNNGV. CDR3 in amino acids: CASSFKTGLRSEAFF. CDR3 sequence (DNA): TGTGCCAGCAGCTTTAAGACAGGATTGCGATCTGAAGCTTTCTTT.